Shown below are 5 T cell receptor beta chains from a single sample sequenced in a study of shared clonotypes between healthy human individuals. Profiled with immunoSEQ multiplex PCR; TCRdb holds only in-frame clones, not every one. The repertoire includes 2,500,000 or so clones, 92% of them detected once, and 0.37% sits in the top ten. Sample: naive CD4+ T cells from PBMCs. Sample subset: CD45RA+ positively selected. Receptors were obtained from a man younger than 35 in good health. Some clones in this sample may be carry-over from other donors' samples.

This clone appeared once. V usage is TRBV7-6 and J usage is TRBJ2-2; TRBD1 aligns across 12 bases. This CDR3 comprises 15 residues. Unmatched junction bases numbered 7, after V lost 7 bases and J lost 7 bases. Germline V gene lookup returns CDR1 SGHVS and CDR2 FNYEAQ. The DNA for the CDR3 is TGTGCCAGCATCCGGGACAGGGGGCGGAGCGGGGAGCTGTTTTTT. Its protein product is CASIRDRGRSGELFF.

The rearrangement joins TRBV7-2 to TRBJ2-5; 8 positions agree with TRBD1. Trimming cost V 5 bases and J 5 bases; bases outside gene matches: 4. There are 13 residues in the CDR3. Germline-derived CDR1 and CDR2 are SGHTA and FQGNSA. The CDR3 sequence: CASSGDRSETQYF. The DNA of the CDR3 is TGTGCCAGCAGCGGGGACAGGTCGGAGACCCAGTACTTC.

Worth noting for this clone: Within the sample, other DNA sequences also encode this same CDR3. The gene calls are TRBV7-9 and TRBJ1-4; D gene uncertain. Germline V gene sequence: CDR1 SEHNR, CDR2 FQNEAQ (reference sequence). This CDR3 has 14 amino acids. The V end was cut by 5 bases, the J end by 5 bases, with 12 bases between. This CDR3 reads CASSHRATNEKLFF. The CDR3 nucleotides are TGTGCCAGCAGCCATCGGGCGACCAATGAAAAACTGTTTTTT.

This sequence joins TRBV18 and TRBJ2-5; the D is unclear. V was cut by 3 bases and J by 5 bases, with 16 bases left in between. The CDR3 consists of 15 residues. Germline values: CDR1 KGHSH, CDR2 LQKENI. CDR3 residues: CASSPQGQVSETQYF. The CDR3 DNA sequence: TGTGCCAGCTCACCTCAAGGGCAGGTATCGGAGACCCAGTACTTC.

The V and J genes are TRBV2 and TRBJ1-5; TRBD1 matches 10 bases. V was clipped by 5 bases and J by 6 bases; unmatched bases: 7. CDR1 SNHLY and CDR2 FYNNEI come from the germline V gene. This CDR3 has 15 amino acids. CDR3 region: CASSPDRGRPQPQHF. The CDR3 nucleotides read TGTGCCAGCAGTCCCGACAGGGGGCGACCTCAGCCCCAGCATTTT.